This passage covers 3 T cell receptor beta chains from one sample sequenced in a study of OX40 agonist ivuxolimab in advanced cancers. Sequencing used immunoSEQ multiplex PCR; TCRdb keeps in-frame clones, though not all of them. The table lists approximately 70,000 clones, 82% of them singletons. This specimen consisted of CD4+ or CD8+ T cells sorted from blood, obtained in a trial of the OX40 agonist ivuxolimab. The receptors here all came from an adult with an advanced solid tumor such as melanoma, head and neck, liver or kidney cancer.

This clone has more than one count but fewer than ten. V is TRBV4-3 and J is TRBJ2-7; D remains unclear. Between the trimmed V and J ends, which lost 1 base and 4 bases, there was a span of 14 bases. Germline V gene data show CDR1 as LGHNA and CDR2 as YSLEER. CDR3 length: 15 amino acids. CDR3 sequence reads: CASSQGVGPWYEQYF. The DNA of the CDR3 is TGCGCCAGCAGCCAAGGGGTCGGTCCTTGGTACGAGCAGTACTTC.

The DNA of the CDR3 is TGTGCCAGCACTCGGGACAGAGATTCACCCCTCCACTTT. Its protein is CASTRDRDSPLHF. The genes are TRBV7-2 and TRBJ1-6, with 7 bases matching TRBD1. In germline, CDR1 is SGHTA, CDR2 FQGNSA. CDR3 length: 13 residues. V gave up 7 bases and J gave up 8 bases; unmatched junction bases: 5.

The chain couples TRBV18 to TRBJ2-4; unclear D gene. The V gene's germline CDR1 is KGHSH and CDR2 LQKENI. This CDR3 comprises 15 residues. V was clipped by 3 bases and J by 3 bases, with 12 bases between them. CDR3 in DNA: TGTGCCAGCTCACCGAACAGTGGTCGCAAAAACATTCAGTACTTC. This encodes CASSPNSGRKNIQYF. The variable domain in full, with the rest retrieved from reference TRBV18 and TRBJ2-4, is NAGVMQNPRHLVRRRGQEARLRCSPMKGHSHVYWYRQLPEEGLKFMVYLQKENIIDESGMPKERFSAEFPKEGPSILRIQQVVRGDSAAYFCASSPNSGRKNIQYFGAGTRLSVL.